A selection of T cell receptor beta chains follows, all from one sample in a study of T-cell memory formation after mild COVID-19. Each CDR3 protein gets one entry after TCRdb re-called the 5' RACE reads with MiXCR. Of about 180,000 distinct CDR3 sequences listed, roughly 17% were seen once; the top ten hold about 1.9%. Sequencing used PBMCs or a T cell subset sorted from them (not recorded which). The receptors derive from an adult woman who had mild COVID-19 (a few samples of this study predate the infection). Cell type and time point are not known. Both conserved end residues are part of each CDR3. The D gene is left open where the match is weak. Clone size is not always given. Where it is, it says once, few, many or a class for expanded clones.

d_call,clone_size,v_call,j_call,cdr3_nt,cdr3_aa
-,few,TRBV7-2,TRBJ2-1,TGTGCCAGCAGCTCTTCCCACAAGGGGTTGGAGCAGTTCTTC,CASSSSHKGLEQFF
-,-,TRBV11-2,TRBJ1-2,TGTGCCAGCAGCTTAGGGCATCTCTATGGCTACACCTTC,CASSLGHLYGYTF
-,few,TRBV5-1,TRBJ2-2,TGCGCCAGCGGCAAGGGGGGCACAAACACCGGGGAGCTGTTTTTT,CASGKGGTNTGELFF
-,-,TRBV14,TRBJ1-1,TGTGCCAGCAGCCCCCTGGGAGGGTTGAACACTGAAGCTTTCTTT,CASSPLGGLNTEAFF
TRBD1,-,TRBV5-1,TRBJ2-3,TGCGCCAGCAGCATGGGGGACAGACGGGGAAATACGCAGTATTTT,CASSMGDRRGNTQYF
-,-,TRBV4-2,TRBJ2-5,TGTGCCAGCAGAAGGGATGTCCAAGAGACCCAGTACTTC,CASRRDVQETQYF
-,few,TRBV14,TRBJ1-1,TGTGCCAGCAGCCAAGGGACCTTGAACACTGAAGCTTTCTTT,CASSQGTLNTEAFF
-,-,TRBV29-1,TRBJ2-7,TGCAGCGTTGAGGAGGGGCACTACGAGCAGTACTTC,CSVEEGHYEQYF
-,few,TRBV7-2,TRBJ2-5,TGTGCCAGCCAATCAACAGGATTCCAAGAGACCCAGTACTTC,CASQSTGFQETQYF
-,few,TRBV4-2,TRBJ2-2,TGTGCCAGCAGCCAATCGTCCAGGGTTGACACCGGGGAGCTGTTTTTT,CASSQSSRVDTGELFF
-,many,TRBV7-2,TRBJ2-5,TGTGCCAGCAGCCGGACAGCCCAAGAGACCCAGTACTTC,CASSRTAQETQYF
-,-,TRBV5-1,TRBJ2-2,TGCGCCAGCAGCTCCTACAGGGACCTCACCGGGGAGCTGTTTTTT,CASSSYRDLTGELFF
TRBD1,-,TRBV20-1,TRBJ1-5,TGCAGTGCTAATCCAGGGGGCCGAGGCAATCAGCCCCAGCATTTT,CSANPGGRGNQPQHF
TRBD2,-,TRBV12-3/TRBV12-4,TRBJ2-1,TGTGCCAGCAGTTTGGCGGGGGGGCCGTTAGAGCAGTTCTTC,CASSLAGGPLEQFF
-,-,TRBV12-2,TRBJ2-2,TGTGCAAGTCGCTTAGGGGACACCGGGGAGCTGTTTTTT,CASRLGDTGELFF
-,few,TRBV7-2,TRBJ2-1,TGTGCCAGCAGCAACACGGTTTACAATGAGCAGTTCTTC,CASSNTVYNEQFF
-,many,TRBV5-1,TRBJ2-5,TGCGCCAGTACCCGGGACACCCAAGAGACCCAGTACTTC,CASTRDTQETQYF
TRBD2,-,TRBV7-2,TRBJ2-5,TGTGCCAGCACCTCGGGACTAGCGGGGGCGGAGACCCAGTACTTC,CASTSGLAGAETQYF
TRBD1,-,TRBV12-3/TRBV12-4,TRBJ1-1,TGTGCCAGCGGAGGAGGCGACAGGGCTGAAGCTTTCTTT,CASGGGDRAEAFF
-,many,TRBV30,TRBJ2-3,TGTGCCTGGAGTGTAATGAGCGGATATAGCACAGATACGCAGTATTTT,CAWSVMSGYSTDTQYF
TRBD2,few,TRBV5-1,TRBJ2-3,TGCGCCAGCAGTCTTGGCCCGACTAGCGGCGCAGATACGCAGTATTTT,CASSLGPTSGADTQYF
-,-,TRBV10-3,TRBJ2-5,TGTGCCATCAGTGAGCCAGGGTGGGAGACCCAGTACTTC,CAISEPGWETQYF
-,few,TRBV29-1,TRBJ2-1,TGCAGCGTTGCGAGCGGGTGGAGCTCCTACAATGAGCAGTTCTTC,CSVASGWSSYNEQFF
TRBD1,-,TRBV5-1,TRBJ2-7,TGCGCCAGCAGCTTGTGGCTCGACAGGGCCTACGAGCAGTACTTC,CASSLWLDRAYEQYF
TRBD1,-,TRBV7-9,TRBJ2-2,TGTGCCAGCAGCGTGAGAGACAGGGGCGGGGAGCTGTTTTTT,CASSVRDRGGELFF
-,many,TRBV2,TRBJ2-7,TGTGCCAGCAGTGTCGGGATTGGCGTTCGGTGGACACATACCTACGAGCAGTACTTC,CASSVGIGVRWTHTYEQYF
TRBD2,-,TRBV20-1,TRBJ2-2,TGCAGTGCTAGAGTCGGACTAGCGGGAGCGAACACCGGGGAGCTGTTTTTT,CSARVGLAGANTGELFF
-,-,TRBV7-9,TRBJ2-7,TGTGCCAGCAGCTTAGAGGACTACCGGGACAGCTCCTACGAGCAGTACTTC,CASSLEDYRDSSYEQYF
TRBD2,few,TRBV7-2,TRBJ2-7,TGTGCCAGCAGAATAGCGGGAGGGCCCAACGAGCAGTACTTC,CASRIAGGPNEQYF